This TCR beta chain originates from a study of monozygotic twins with inflammatory bowel disease. cDNA for each sample came from eight separate reactions. TCRdb derives one entry per CDR3 protein from the 5' RACE reads, leaving out DNA. The sample table sets out 350,000 to 550,000 distinct CDR3 sequences. Germline-derived CDR1 and CDR2 are SGHTA and FQGNSA. The CDR3 totals 13 residues. With regard to this clonotype: The antigen is not known.

Study-wide results and caveats: Variability in patient repertoires may have come partly from differing immunosuppressive treatments.

The sequencing sample was made of blood. This sequence joins TRBV7-2 and TRBJ1-1; the TRBD1 assignment by TCRdb is unverifiable without DNA. This receptor was taken from a human donor with ulcerative colitis or Crohn's disease, or a healthy co-twin of an affected twin (not recorded which). The CDR3: CASSLVWGAEAFF.